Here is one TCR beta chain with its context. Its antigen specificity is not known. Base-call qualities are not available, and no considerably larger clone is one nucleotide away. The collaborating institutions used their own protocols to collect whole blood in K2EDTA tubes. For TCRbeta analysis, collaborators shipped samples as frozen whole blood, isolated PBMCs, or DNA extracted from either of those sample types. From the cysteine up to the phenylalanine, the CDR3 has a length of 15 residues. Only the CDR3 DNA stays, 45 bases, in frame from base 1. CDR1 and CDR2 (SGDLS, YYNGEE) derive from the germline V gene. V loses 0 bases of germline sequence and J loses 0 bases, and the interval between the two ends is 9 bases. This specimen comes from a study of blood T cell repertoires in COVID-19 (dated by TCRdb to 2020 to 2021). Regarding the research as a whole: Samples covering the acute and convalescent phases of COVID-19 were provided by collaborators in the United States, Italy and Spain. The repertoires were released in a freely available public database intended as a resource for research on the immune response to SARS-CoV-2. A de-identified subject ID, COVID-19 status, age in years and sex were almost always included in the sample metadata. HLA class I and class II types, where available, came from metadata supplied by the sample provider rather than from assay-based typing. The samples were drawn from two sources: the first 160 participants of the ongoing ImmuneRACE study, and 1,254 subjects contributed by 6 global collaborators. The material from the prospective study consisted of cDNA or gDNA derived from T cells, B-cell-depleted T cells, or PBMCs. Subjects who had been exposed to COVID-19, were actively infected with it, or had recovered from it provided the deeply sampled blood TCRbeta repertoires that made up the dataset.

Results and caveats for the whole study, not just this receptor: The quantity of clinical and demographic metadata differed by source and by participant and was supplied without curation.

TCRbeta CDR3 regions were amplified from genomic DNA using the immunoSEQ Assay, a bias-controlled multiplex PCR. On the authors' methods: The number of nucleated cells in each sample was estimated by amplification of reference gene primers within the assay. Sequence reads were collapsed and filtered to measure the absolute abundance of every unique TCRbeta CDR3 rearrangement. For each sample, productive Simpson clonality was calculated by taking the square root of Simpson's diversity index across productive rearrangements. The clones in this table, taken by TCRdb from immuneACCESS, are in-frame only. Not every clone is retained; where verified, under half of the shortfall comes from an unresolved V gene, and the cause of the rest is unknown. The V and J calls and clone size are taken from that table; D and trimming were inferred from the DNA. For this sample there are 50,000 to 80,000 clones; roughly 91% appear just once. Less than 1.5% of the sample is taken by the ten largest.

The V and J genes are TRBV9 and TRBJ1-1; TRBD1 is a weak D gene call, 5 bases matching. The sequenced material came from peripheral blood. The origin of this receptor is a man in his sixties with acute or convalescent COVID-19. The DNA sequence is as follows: TGTGCCAGCAGCGTAGGATCAGGGTTGAACACTGAAGCTTTCTTT. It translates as CASSVGSGLNTEAFF.